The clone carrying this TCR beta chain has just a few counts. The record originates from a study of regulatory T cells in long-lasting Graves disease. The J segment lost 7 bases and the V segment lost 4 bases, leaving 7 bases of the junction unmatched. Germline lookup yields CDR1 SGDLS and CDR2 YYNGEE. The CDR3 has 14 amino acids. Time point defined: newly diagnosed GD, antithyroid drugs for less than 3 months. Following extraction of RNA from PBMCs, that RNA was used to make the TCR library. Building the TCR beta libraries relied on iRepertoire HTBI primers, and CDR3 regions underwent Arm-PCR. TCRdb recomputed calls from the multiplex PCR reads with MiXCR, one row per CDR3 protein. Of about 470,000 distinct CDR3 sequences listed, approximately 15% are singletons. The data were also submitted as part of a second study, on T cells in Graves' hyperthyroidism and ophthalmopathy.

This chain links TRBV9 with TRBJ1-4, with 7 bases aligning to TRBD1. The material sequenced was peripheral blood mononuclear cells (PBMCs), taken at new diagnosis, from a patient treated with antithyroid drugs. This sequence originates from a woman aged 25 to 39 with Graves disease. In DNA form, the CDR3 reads TGTGCCAGCAGCCAAGGGGGCTTGAGTGAAAAACTGTTTTTT. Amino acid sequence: CASSQGGLSEKLFF.